This record looks at one T cell receptor (beta chain) sequence and its context. V lost 1 base, J lost 3 bases, and 6 bases lay in between. Germline lookup yields CDR1 MNHNS and CDR2 SASEGT. The CDR3 length is 14 residues. This sample stems from a study of blood T cell repertoires in COVID-19. Measured with immunoSEQ multiplex PCR; TCRdb has only the in-frame clones, and not every one. The repertoire holds 350,000 or so clones, with 89% as singletons. This TCR derives from a woman aged 60 to 75 with COVID-19, enrolled during active disease. The V call is TRBV6-1, the J call TRBJ2-2; no reliable D call. Sample: peripheral blood. CDR3 in amino acids: CASSEVSYTGELFF. The CDR3 DNA is TGTGCCAGCAGTGAAGTTAGTTACACCGGGGAGCTGTTTTTT.